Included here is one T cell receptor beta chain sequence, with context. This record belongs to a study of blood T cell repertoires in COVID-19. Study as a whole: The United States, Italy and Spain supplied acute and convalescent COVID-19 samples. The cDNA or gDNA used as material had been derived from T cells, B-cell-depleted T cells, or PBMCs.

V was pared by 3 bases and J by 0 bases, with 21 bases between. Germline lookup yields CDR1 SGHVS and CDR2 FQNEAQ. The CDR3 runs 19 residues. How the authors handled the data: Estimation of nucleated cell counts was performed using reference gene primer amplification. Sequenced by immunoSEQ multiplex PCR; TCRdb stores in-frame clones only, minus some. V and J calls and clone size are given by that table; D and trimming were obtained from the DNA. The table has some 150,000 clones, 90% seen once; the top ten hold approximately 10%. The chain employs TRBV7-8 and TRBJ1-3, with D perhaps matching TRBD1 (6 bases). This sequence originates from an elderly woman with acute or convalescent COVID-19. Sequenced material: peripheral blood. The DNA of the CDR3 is TGTGCCAGCAGCTTCCGACAACCGGGGGGCCAGAGCTCTGGAAACACCATATATTTT. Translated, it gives CASSFRQPGGQSSGNTIYF.